This T cell receptor (beta chain) was identified during a study of cytomegalovirus exposure and HLA in healthy donors. Study-wide results and caveats: Some 16,000 TCR beta sequences were associated with HLA alleles at 0.05 false discovery rate in a later analysis.

The PCR employed 60 Vbeta primers together with 13 Jbeta primers. Libraries were prepared by immunoSEQ multiplex PCR; TCRdb keeps only in-frame clonotypes and omits some of them. The sample consists of around 100,000 clones, about 80% of them appearing once. In regard to this clone: Its antigen is unidentified.

The receptor's source is a man between 40 and 49 years old in good health and CMV-seronegative. Sequencing was performed on PBMCs.

The CDR3 region is CASSLVGDKDHEQYF. The CDR3 nucleotides read TGTGCCAGCAGCTTGGTAGGGGACAAAGACCACGAGCAGTACTTC. V is TRBV5-5 and J is TRBJ2-7; D possibly corresponds to TRBD1 (6 bases). Germline loops: CDR1 SGHKS, CDR2 YYEKEE (reference sequence). V shed 0 bases and J shed 5 bases, with 15 bases lying between them. This CDR3 is built from 15 residues.